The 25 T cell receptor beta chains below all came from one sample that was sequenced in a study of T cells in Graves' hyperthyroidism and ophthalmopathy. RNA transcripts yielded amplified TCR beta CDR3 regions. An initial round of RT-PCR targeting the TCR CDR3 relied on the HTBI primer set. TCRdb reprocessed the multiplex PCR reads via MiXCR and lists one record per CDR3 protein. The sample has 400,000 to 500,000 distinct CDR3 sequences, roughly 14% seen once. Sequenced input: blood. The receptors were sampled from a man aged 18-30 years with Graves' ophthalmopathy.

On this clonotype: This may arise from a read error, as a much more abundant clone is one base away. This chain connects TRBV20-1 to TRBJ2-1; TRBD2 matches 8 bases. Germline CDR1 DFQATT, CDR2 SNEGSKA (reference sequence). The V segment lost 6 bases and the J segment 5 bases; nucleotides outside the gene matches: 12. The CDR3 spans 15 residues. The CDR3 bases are TGCAGTGCCAGACTAGCGAGAGATACGCACAATGAGCAGTTCTTC. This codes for CSARLARDTHNEQFF.

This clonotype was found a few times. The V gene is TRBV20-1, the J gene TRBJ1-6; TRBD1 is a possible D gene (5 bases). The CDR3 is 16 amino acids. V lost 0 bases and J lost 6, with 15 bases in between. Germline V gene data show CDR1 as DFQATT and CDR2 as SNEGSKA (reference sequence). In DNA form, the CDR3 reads TGCAGTGCTAGAGATGGTGCGGGACTGATTAATTCACCCCTCCACTTT. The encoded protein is CSARDGAGLINSPLHF.

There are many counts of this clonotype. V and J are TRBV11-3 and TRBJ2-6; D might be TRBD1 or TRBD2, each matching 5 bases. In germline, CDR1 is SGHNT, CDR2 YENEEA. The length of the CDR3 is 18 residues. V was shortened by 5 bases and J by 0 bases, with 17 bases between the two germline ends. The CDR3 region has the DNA TGTGCCAGCAGCCCTGGGGACCGATTTAGCTCTGGGGCCAACGTCCTGACTTTC. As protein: CASSPGDRFSSGANVLTF.

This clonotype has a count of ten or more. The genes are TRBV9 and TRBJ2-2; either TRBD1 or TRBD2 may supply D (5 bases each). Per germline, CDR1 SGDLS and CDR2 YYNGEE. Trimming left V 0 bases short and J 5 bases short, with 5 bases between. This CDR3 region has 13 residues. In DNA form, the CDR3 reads TGTGCCAGCAGCGTAGGGGGGACCGGGGAGCTGTTTTTT. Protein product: CASSVGGTGELFF.

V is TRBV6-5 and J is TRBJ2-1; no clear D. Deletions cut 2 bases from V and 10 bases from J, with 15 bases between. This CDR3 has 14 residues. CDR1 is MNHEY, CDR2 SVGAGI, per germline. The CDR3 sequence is CASSYVSGINEQFF. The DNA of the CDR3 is TGTGCCAGCAGTTACGTCTCGGGTATTAACGAGCAGTTCTTC.

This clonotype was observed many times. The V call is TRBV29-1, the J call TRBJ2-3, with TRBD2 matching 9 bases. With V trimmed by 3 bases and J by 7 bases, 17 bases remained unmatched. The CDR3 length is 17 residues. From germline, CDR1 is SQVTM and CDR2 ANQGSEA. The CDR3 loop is CSVETSGGGHNWNTQYF. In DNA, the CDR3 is TGCAGCGTTGAGACTAGCGGAGGGGGCCATAATTGGAATACGCAGTATTTT.

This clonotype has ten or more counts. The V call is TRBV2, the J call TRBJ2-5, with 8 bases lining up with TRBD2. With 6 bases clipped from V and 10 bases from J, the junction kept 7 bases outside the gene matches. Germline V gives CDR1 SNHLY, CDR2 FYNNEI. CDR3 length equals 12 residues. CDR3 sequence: CASSGTRVNQYF. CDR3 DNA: TGTGCCAGCAGCGGGACTAGGGTAAACCAGTACTTC.

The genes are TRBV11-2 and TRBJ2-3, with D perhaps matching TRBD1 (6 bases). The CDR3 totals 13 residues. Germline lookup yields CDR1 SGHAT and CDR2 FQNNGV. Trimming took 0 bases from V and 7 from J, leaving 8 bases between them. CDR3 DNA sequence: TGTGCCAGCAGCTTAGACAGGGGCTATACGCAGTATTTT. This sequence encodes CASSLDRGYTQYF.

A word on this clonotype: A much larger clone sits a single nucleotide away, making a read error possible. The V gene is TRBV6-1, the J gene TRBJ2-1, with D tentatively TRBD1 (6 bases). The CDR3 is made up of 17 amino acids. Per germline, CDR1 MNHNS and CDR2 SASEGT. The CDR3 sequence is CARSEHLWGPSYNEQFF. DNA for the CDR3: TGTGCCAGAAGTGAGCACCTTTGGGGGCCCTCCTACAATGAGCAGTTCTTC.

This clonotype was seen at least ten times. This chain's CDR3 is CASSPGTSGGAGYNEQFF. Written as DNA, the CDR3 is TGTGCCAGCAGCCCGGGGACTAGCGGGGGGGCCGGGTACAATGAGCAGTTCTTC. This rearrangement joins TRBV12-3 or TRBV12-4 to TRBJ2-1; 16 bases fit TRBD2. This CDR3 region has 18 residues. J gave up 4 bases and V 6 bases, and 9 bases lay outside the gene matches.

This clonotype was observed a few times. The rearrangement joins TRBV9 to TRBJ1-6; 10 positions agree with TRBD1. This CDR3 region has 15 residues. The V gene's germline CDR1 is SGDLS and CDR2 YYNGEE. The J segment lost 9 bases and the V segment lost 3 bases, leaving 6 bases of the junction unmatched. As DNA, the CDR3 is TGTGCCAGCAGCGAGGAGGGACAGGGGAGTTCACCCCTCCACTTT. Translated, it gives CASSEEGQGSSPLHF.

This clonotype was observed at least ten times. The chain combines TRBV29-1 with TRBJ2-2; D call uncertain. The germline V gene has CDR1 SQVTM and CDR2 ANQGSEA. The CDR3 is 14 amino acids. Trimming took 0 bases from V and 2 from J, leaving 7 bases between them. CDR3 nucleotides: TGCAGCGTTGAAGAGGGGTCTAACACCGGGGAGCTGTTTTTT. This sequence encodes CSVEEGSNTGELFF.

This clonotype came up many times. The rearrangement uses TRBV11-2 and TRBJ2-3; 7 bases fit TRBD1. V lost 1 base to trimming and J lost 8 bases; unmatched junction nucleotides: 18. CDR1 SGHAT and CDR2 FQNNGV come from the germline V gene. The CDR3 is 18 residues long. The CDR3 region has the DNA TGTGCCAGCAGCTTAGGCCCAGGGGGTGGACCGCTGACCCCTACGCAGTATTTT. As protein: CASSLGPGGGPLTPTQYF.

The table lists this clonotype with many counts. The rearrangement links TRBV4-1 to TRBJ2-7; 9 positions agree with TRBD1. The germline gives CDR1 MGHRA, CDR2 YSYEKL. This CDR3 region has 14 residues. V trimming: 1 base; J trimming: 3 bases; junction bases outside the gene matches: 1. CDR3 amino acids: CASSQVTGGYEQYF. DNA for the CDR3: TGCGCCAGCAGCCAAGTGACAGGGGGCTACGAGCAGTACTTC.

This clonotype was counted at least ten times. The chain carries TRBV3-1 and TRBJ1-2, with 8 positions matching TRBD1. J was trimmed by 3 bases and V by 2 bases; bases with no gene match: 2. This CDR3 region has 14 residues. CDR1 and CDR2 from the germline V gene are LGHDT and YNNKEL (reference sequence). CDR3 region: CASSQWGQDYGYTF. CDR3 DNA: TGTGCCAGCAGCCAATGGGGACAGGACTATGGCTACACCTTC. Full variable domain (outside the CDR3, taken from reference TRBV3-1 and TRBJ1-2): DTAVSQTPKYLVTQMGNDKSIKCEQNLGHDTMYWYKQDSKKFLKIMFSYNNKELIINETVPNRFSPKSPDKAHLNLHINSLELGDSAVYFCASSQWGQDYGYTFGSGTRLTVV.

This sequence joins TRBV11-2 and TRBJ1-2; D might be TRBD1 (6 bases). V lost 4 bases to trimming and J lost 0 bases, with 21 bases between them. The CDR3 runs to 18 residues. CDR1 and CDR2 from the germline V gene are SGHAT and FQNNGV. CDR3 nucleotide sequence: TGTGCCAGCAGCTCAACTTTAGTAGGGGACAATACTAACTATGGCTACACCTTC. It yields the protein CASSSTLVGDNTNYGYTF.

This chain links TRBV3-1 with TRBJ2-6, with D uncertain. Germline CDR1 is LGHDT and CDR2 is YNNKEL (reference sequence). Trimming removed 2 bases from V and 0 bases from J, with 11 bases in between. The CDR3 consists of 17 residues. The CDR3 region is CASSQPIRASGANVLTF. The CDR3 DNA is TGTGCCAGCAGCCAACCTATTAGAGCCTCTGGGGCCAACGTCCTGACTTTC. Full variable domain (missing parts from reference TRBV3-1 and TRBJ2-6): DTAVSQTPKYLVTQMGNDKSIKCEQNLGHDTMYWYKQDSKKFLKIMFSYNNKELIINETVPNRFSPKSPDKAHLNLHINSLELGDSAVYFCASSQPIRASGANVLTFGAGSRLTVL.

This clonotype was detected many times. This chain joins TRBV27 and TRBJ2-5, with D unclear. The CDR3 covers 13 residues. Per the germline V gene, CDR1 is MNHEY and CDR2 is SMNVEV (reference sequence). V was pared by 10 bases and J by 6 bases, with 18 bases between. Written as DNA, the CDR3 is TGTGCCAACCGACCCGGGCCGGTCAAGACCCAGTACTTC. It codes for CANRPGPVKTQYF.

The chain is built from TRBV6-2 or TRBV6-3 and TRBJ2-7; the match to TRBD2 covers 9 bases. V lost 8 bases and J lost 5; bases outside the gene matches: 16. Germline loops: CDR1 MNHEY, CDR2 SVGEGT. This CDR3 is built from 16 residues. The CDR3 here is CASGRGRARGVNEQYF. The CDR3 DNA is TGTGCCAGCGGTCGCGGGAGGGCCCGGGGAGTCAACGAGCAGTACTTC.

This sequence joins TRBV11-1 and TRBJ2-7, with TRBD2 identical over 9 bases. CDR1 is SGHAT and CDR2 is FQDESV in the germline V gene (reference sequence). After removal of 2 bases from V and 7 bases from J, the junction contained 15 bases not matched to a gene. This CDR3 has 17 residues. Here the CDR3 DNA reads TGTGCCAGCAGCTTATGGAGTGAGAAGCGGGAGGCCCTGGAGCAGTACTTC. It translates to CASSLWSEKREALEQYF.

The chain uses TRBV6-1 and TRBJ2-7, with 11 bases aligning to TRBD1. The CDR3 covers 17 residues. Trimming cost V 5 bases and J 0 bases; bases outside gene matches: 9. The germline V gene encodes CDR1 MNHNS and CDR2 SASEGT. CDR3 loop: CASSSKDRGRYSYEQYF. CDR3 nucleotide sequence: TGTGCCAGCAGTTCCAAGGACAGGGGGCGTTACTCCTACGAGCAGTACTTC.

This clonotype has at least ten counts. The CDR3 region has the DNA TGTGCCAGCAGCCCCACGAGTTACGAGCAGTACTTC. It codes for CASSPTSYEQYF. The genes are TRBV6-1 and TRBJ2-7; D not resolved. CDR3 length: 12 residues. Germline V gives CDR1 MNHNS, CDR2 SASEGT. Deletions cut 6 bases from V and 4 bases from J, with 10 bases between.

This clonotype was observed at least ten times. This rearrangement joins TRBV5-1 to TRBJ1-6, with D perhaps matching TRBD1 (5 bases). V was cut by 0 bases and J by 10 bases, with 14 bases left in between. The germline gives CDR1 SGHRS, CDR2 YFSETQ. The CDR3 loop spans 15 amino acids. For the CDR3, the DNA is TGCGCCAGCAGCTTGGACGGGGGAGCCCAGTCACCCCTCCACTTT. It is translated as CASSLDGGAQSPLHF.

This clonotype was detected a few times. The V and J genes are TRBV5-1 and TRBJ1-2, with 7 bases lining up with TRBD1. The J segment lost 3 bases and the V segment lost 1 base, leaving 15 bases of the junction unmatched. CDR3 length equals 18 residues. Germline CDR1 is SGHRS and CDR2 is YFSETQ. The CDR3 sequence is CASSLYRGQTAKYYGYTF. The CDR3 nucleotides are TGCGCCAGCAGCTTGTATAGGGGACAGACGGCAAAATACTATGGCTACACCTTC.

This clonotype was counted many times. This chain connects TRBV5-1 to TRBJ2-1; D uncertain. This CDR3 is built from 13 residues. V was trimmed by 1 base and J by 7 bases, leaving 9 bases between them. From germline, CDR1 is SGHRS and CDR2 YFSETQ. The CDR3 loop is CASSLNGRNEQFF. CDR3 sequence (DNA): TGCGCCAGCAGCTTGAACGGGCGGAATGAGCAGTTCTTC. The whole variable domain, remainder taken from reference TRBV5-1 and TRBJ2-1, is KAGVTQTPRYLIKTRGQQVTLSCSPISGHRSVSWYQQTPGQGLQFLFEYFSETQRNKGNFPGRFSGRQFSNSRSEMNVSTLELGDSALYLCASSLNGRNEQFFGPGTRLTVL.